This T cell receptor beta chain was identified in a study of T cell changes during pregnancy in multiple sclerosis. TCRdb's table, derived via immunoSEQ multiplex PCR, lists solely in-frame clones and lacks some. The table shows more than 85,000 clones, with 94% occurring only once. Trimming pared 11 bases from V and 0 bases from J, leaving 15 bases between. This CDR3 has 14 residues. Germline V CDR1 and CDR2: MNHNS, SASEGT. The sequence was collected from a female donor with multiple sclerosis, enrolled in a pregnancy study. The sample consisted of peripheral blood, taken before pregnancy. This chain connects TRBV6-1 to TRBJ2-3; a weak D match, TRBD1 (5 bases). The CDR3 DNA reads TGTGCCCTGGGGCTATACTTAAGCACAGATACGCAGTATTTT. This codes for CALGLYLSTDTQYF.